This T cell receptor beta chain was obtained from a study of T cells after yellow fever vaccination. Turning to the study itself: Fractions with few cells were prepared using SMART-Seq v4 Ultra Low Input. Study-level results: Boosting was followed by the reappearance of most primary-vaccination clones (approximately 95% CD4, around 86% CD8). The CD4 and CD8 compartments had a small share of their clonotypes in common.

The junction had 7 bases not matched to a gene; V was cut back by 6 bases and J by 5 bases. The CDR3 has 17 residues. Germline V CDR1 and CDR2: ENHRY, SYGVKD. A 5'RACE template-switching step, the method used to make TCR cDNA, added a universal primer site and UMIs. TCRdb called the 5' RACE reads again in MiXCR, with one record for every CDR3 protein. The sample contains a few hundred thousand distinct CDR3 sequences, roughly a sixth of which appear only once. This clonotype was counted only a few times. What it recognizes is unknown. The receptor was derived from a man between 18 and 35 years old who received the YFV17D yellow fever vaccine. Sequenced here: PBMCs, sampled about 5 days after the first yellow fever vaccination. The chain combines TRBV10-3 with TRBJ2-1; 16 bases match TRBD2. CDR3 nucleotide sequence: TGTGCCATCAGCGGGACTAGCGGGGGGGCACCCAACAATGAGCAGTTCTTC. Translating it yields CAISGTSGGAPNNEQFF.